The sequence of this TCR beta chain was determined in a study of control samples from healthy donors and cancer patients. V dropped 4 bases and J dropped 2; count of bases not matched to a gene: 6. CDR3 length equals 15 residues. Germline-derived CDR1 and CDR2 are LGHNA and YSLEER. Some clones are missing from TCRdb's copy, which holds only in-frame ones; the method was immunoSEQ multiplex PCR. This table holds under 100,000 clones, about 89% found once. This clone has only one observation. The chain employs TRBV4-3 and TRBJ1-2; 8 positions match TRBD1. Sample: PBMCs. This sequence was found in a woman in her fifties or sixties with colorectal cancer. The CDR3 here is CASSPHGQGNYGYTF. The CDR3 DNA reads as TGCGCCAGCAGCCCCCACGGACAGGGAAACTATGGCTACACCTTC.